This T cell receptor beta chain was found in a study of response to subunit inactivated influenza vaccine. Study observations and caveats: The authors offered the suggestion that each seasonal influenza vaccination recruits few new T cells.

The sample holds many counts of this clonotype. Its antigen is unidentified. TCRdb re-called the RT-PCR reads through MiXCR, storing one row per CDR3 protein. The top ten clones hold 9.5% to 13% of a sample with roughly 180,000 distinct CDR3 sequences, about 10% of them seen once. V trimming: 5 bases; J trimming: 2 bases; junction bases outside the gene matches: 9. The CDR3 consists of 17 residues. The germline V gene encodes CDR1 SGHTA and CDR2 FQGNSA. This sequence joins TRBV7-2 and TRBJ2-3; TRBD2 matches 11 bases. This receptor was taken from a man aged 50 to 59 who received an inactivated influenza vaccine. The source material was non-naive T cells sorted from PBMCs, sampled on the day of vaccination. The DNA of the CDR3 is TGTGCCAGCAGCCCCCGACTAGCGGGGCCTCCCACAGATACGCAGTATTTT. Encoded protein: CASSPRLAGPPTDTQYF.